These T cell receptor beta chains were read from a single sample in a study of blood T cells in healthy people across ages. TCRdb re-analysed the 5' RACE reads in MiXCR, keeping a single row per CDR3 protein. The data show hundreds of thousands of distinct CDR3 sequences, around 48% seen once. Specimen: blood. The source is a woman aged 55-70 years in good health. CDR3s include the opening cysteine and the closing phenylalanine or tryptophan.

j_gene: TRBJ2-7; v_gene: TRBV20-1; len: 14; CDR3aa: CSARGGVGIYEQYF
j_gene: TRBJ2-7; v_gene: TRBV12-3/TRBV12-4; len: 13; CDR3aa: CASSPGQLYEQYF
j_gene: TRBJ2-1; v_gene: TRBV5-1; len: 15; CDR3aa: CASSLGRPGVNEQFF
j_gene: TRBJ1-4; v_gene: TRBV5-5; len: 14; CDR3aa: CASSSGQHNEKLFF
j_gene: TRBJ2-5; v_gene: TRBV12-3/TRBV12-4; len: 14; CDR3aa: CASSLAGSRETQYF
j_gene: TRBJ2-5; v_gene: TRBV7-2; len: 15; CDR3aa: CASSWAGTGLETQYF
j_gene: TRBJ1-1; v_gene: TRBV20-1; len: 14; CDR3aa: CSARVQGSGTEAFF
j_gene: TRBJ2-1; v_gene: TRBV2; len: 14; CDR3aa: CASDRRVVWNEQFF
j_gene: TRBJ2-1; v_gene: TRBV28; len: 12; CDR3aa: CASSSGLVEQFF
j_gene: TRBJ2-6; v_gene: TRBV18; len: 13; CDR3aa: CASQISGANVLTF
j_gene: TRBJ2-7; v_gene: TRBV28; len: 14; CDR3aa: CASSSSSREYEQYF
j_gene: TRBJ2-3; v_gene: TRBV12-3/TRBV12-4; len: 14; CDR3aa: CASSYPGIRDTQYF
j_gene: TRBJ1-5; v_gene: TRBV6-2/TRBV6-3; len: 16; CDR3aa: CASSYSPQLGNQPQHF
j_gene: TRBJ1-2; v_gene: TRBV6-2/TRBV6-3; len: 15; CDR3aa: CASSFGGGQSYGYTF
j_gene: TRBJ2-1; v_gene: TRBV3-1; len: 19; CDR3aa: CASSPRFSGTSGSKYEQFF
j_gene: TRBJ2-1; v_gene: TRBV20-1; len: 14; CDR3aa: CSARGFQSNHEQFF